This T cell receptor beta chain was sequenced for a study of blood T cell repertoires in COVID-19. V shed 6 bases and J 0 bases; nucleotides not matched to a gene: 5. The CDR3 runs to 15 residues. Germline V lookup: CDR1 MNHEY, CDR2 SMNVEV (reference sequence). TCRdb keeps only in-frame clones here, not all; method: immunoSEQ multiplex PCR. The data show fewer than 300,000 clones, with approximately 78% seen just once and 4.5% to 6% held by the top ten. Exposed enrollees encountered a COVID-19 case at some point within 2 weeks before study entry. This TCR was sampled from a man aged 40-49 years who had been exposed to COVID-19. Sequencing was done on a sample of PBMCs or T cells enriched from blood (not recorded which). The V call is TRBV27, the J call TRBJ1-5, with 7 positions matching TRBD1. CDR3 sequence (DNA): TGTGCCAGCAGCCGACAGGGAGATAGCAATCAGCCCCAGCATTTT. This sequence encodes CASSRQGDSNQPQHF.